Shown below are 13 T cell receptor beta chains from a single sample sequenced in a study of blood T cell repertoires in COVID-19. The table came from immunoSEQ multiplex PCR; TCRdb's copy has only in-frame clones and leaves some out. This sample yields approximately 390,000 clones, of which 90% are seen a single time; 6.5% belongs to the top ten. Sequenced sample: peripheral blood. The receptor source for this set is a man younger than 35 with active or convalescent COVID-19.

The rearrangement links TRBV6-2 or TRBV6-3 to TRBJ1-5; D gene ambiguous. Trimming took 5 bases from V and 5 from J, leaving 10 bases between them. This CDR3 comprises 13 residues. Germline-derived CDR1 and CDR2 are MNHEY and SVGEGT. The CDR3 protein is CASSLTAYQPQHF. CDR3 coding DNA: TGTGCCAGCAGTCTGACTGCTTATCAGCCCCAGCATTTT.

The chain uses TRBV5-1 and TRBJ1-2; possible D gene TRBD1, 5 bases. The CDR3 is 15 residues long. Germline V gene data show CDR1 as SGHRS and CDR2 as YFSETQ. V lost 3 bases and J 6 bases, leaving 18 bases between the germline ends. CDR3 region: CASSSAQGTTDGYTF. The CDR3 nucleotides read TGCGCCAGCAGCTCCGCTCAGGGTACAACTGATGGCTACACCTTC.

This clone appeared a single time. V usage is TRBV6-1 and J usage is TRBJ2-7, with 8 bases identical to TRBD1. Germline V gene sequence: CDR1 MNHNS, CDR2 SASEGT. V shed 2 bases, J shed 4 bases, and the junction held 10 bases outside the gene matches. The CDR3 totals 16 residues. CDR3 loop: CASSENEDRVLYEQYF. CDR3 nucleotides: TGTGCCAGCAGTGAAAATGAGGACAGGGTATTATACGAGCAGTACTTC.

The gene calls are TRBV7-2 and TRBJ1-5, with TRBD1 matching 8 bases. The CDR3 is 16 amino acids. Trimming at V came to 5 bases and at J to 6 bases, leaving 12 bases not matched to a gene. The germline gives CDR1 SGHTA, CDR2 FQGNSA. CDR3 in amino acids: CASSPTSGGSTQPQHF. The CDR3 DNA follows: TGTGCCAGCAGCCCTACCTCAGGGGGCTCTACTCAGCCCCAGCATTTT.

The V and J genes are TRBV27 and TRBJ2-3; D remains unclear. Per germline, CDR1 MNHEY and CDR2 SMNVEV (reference sequence). This CDR3 spans 11 amino acids. Trimming took off 4 bases at V and 8 bases at J, with 7 bases between the two ends. For the CDR3, the DNA is TGTGCCAGCAGTTCCTCAGTTACGCAGTATTTT. Translation gives CASSSSVTQYF.

The rearrangement uses TRBV6-1 and TRBJ2-1; a possible D gene is TRBD1 (6 bases). Trimming pared 3 bases from V and 2 bases from J, leaving 11 bases between. CDR3 length: 15 amino acids. The V gene's germline CDR1 is MNHNS and CDR2 SASEGT. CDR3 DNA sequence: TGTGCCAGCAGTGATTGGGACAAGACCTACAATGAGCAGTTCTTC. As protein: CASSDWDKTYNEQFF.

The chain combines TRBV4-1 with TRBJ1-5; no definite D call. V was cut by 0 bases and J by 7 bases, with 13 bases left in between. The germline gives CDR1 MGHRA, CDR2 YSYEKL. This CDR3 has 15 amino acids. CDR3 sequence: CASSQDWAERQPQHF. The CDR3 bases are TGCGCCAGCAGCCAAGATTGGGCCGAGCGGCAGCCCCAGCATTTT.

The V gene is TRBV2, the J gene TRBJ2-2, with 7 bases lining up with TRBD2. Germline CDR1 reads SNHLY; CDR2 reads FYNNEI. Trimming at V came to 8 bases and at J to 4 bases, leaving 7 bases not matched to a gene. The CDR3 runs 14 residues. CDR3 in DNA: TGTGCCAGCGGGGGGGGAGACGCCACCGGGGAGCTGTTTTTT. This encodes CASGGGDATGELFF.

CDR3 DNA: TGCAGCGTTATGCGGGGGTTTAGCACAGATACGCAGTATTTT. Amino acid sequence: CSVMRGFSTDTQYF. The chain links TRBV29-1 to TRBJ2-3, with 7 bases lining up with TRBD2. The CDR3 totals 14 residues. J was trimmed by 0 bases and V by 5 bases; bases with no gene match: 5. The germline V gene has CDR1 SQVTM and CDR2 ANQGSEA.

V is TRBV6-1 and J is TRBJ1-6, with TRBD1 as a possible D gene (5 bases). V was cut by 3 bases and J by 7 bases, with 13 bases left in between. CDR3 size: 15 residues. Germline V gene data show CDR1 as MNHNS and CDR2 as SASEGT. CDR3 amino acids: CASSDSQRGNSPLHF. CDR3 bases: TGTGCCAGCAGTGATTCCCAAAGGGGCAATTCACCCCTCCACTTT.

The chain recombines TRBV2 with TRBJ1-2; no clear D. The V end lost 6 bases, the J end lost 2 bases, and 16 bases lay between the germline ends. Germline V CDR1 and CDR2: SNHLY, FYNNEI. This CDR3 has 15 amino acids. The CDR3 here is CASRSNNEGNYGYTF. For the CDR3, the DNA is TGTGCCAGCAGGAGCAACAACGAGGGCAACTATGGCTACACCTTC.

CDR3 nucleotides: TGTGCCAGCAGTTACGGAGGGGCCATATATTTT. Translating gives CASSYGGAIYF. The rearrangement joins TRBV6-5 to TRBJ1-3; D might be TRBD1 (5 bases). The germline gives CDR1 MNHEY, CDR2 SVGAGI. The V gene lost 2 bases and the J gene lost 11 bases, with 7 bases spanning the gap. The CDR3 totals 11 residues.

This clone was counted between two and nine times. The chain recombines TRBV6-6 with TRBJ1-6; no clear D. Germline V gene lookup returns CDR1 MNHNY and CDR2 SVGAGI (reference sequence). V dropped 0 bases and J dropped 9 bases, with 12 bases sitting between them. CDR3 length: 15 amino acids. CDR3: CASSYSPPPGSPLHF. The CDR3, as DNA: TGTGCCAGCAGTTACTCGCCCCCTCCGGGTTCACCCCTCCACTTT.